This T cell receptor beta chain was retrieved from a study of T cells after yellow fever vaccination. CDR1 is SGDLS and CDR2 is YYNGEE in the germline V gene. V gave up 2 bases and J gave up 3 bases, with 8 bases separating them. CDR3 size: 13 residues. In making TCR cDNA, 5'RACE template switching added a universal primer site and UMIs to it. TCRdb reanalysed the 5' RACE reads using MiXCR and keeps one entry per CDR3 protein. Of fewer than 450,000 distinct CDR3 sequences in the sample, 11% were seen once. General study points: In post-booster samples, most primary-vaccination clones reappeared (just under 97% CD4, 75% to 90% CD8). Abundant clonotypes from the bulk population could contaminate FACS-sorted repertoires.

This clonotype was counted only a few times. Its target is unknown. The sample was PBMCs, taken on the day of the first yellow fever vaccination. The J gene is TRBJ1-2, the V gene TRBV9, with no clear D. The receptor was isolated from a man aged 18 to 30 who received the YFV17D yellow fever vaccine. The CDR3 DNA sequence: TGTGCCAGCAGCGTTAGTCAGGACTATGGCTACACCTTC. It encodes CASSVSQDYGYTF.